This T cell receptor beta chain came from a study of post-analysis software for immune sequencing data. Points from the study as a whole: Patients had higher frequencies than controls of five TRBV segments, including TRBV5-6, TRBV5-1 and TRBV20-1.

As for this clonotype: Its antigen remains unidentified.

The germline V gene has CDR1 ENHRY and CDR2 SYGVKD. V lost 1 base and J lost 5, with 8 bases in between. This CDR3 is built from 14 residues. Each TCR beta cDNA library carried unique molecular identifiers. One entry per CDR3 protein results from TCRdb running MiXCR on the PCR reads. The data contain roughly 600,000 distinct CDR3 sequences, around 40% of them singletons. The sequencing sample was made of blood. This TCR came from a girl between 10 and 17 years old with multiple sclerosis. The rearrangement links TRBV10-3 to TRBJ1-4, with a weak D call TRBD1 (5 bases). CDR3 residues: CAISEFQGNEKLFF. The CDR3 DNA sequence: TGTGCCATCAGTGAGTTCCAGGGAAATGAAAAACTGTTTTTT.